Listed below are T cell receptor beta chains from one sample, sequenced in a study of blood T cell repertoires in COVID-19. Data came from immunoSEQ multiplex PCR; TCRdb stores just in-frame clones and leaves some out. The table includes 220,000 or so clones, about 89% detected once. The sample consisted of peripheral blood. Receptors originate from a man aged 60 to 69 who had recovered from COVID-19. Both conserved end residues are part of each CDR3. Fields, in order: V gene, D gene, J gene, clone size, CDR3 DNA, CDR3 protein. The D gene is left open where the match is weak. The size entry is marked missing in some rows and otherwise reads once, few, many or a size class.

TRBV7-2	TRBD1	TRBJ2-1	NA	TGTGCCAGCAGCTTACTGGGACAGGGGGCCGATGAGCAGTTCTTC	CASSLLGQGADEQFF
TRBV5-1	NA	TRBJ1-1	few	TGCGCCAGCTCCTTACTGGGGCGGGGGCTGAACACTGAAGCTTTCTTT	CASSLLGRGLNTEAFF
TRBV5-1	TRBD2	TRBJ2-7	NA	TGCGCCAGCAGCTTCGAAGGACTAGCGGGATCTTACGAGCAGTACTTC	CASSFEGLAGSYEQYF
TRBV28	TRBD1	TRBJ2-7	NA	TGTGCCAGCAGTTCAGGGGGCCAGCGTGGATACGAGCAGTACTTC	CASSSGGQRGYEQYF
TRBV28	NA	TRBJ1-4	NA	TGTGCCAGCAGTCCATCGGATAGCGGCGAAAAACTGTTTTTT	CASSPSDSGEKLFF
TRBV15	NA	TRBJ2-1	NA	TGTGCCACCAGCAGAGATATGCCTAGATCTGGTAATGAGCAGTTCTTC	CATSRDMPRSGNEQFF
TRBV27	NA	TRBJ2-2	NA	TGTGCCAGCAGTTTGGGGGCGGCGAACACCGGGGAGCTGTTTTTT	CASSLGAANTGELFF
TRBV15	NA	TRBJ2-4	NA	TGTGCCACCAGCAGAGGAGGACAGATAGCCAAAAACATTCAGTACTTC	CATSRGGQIAKNIQYF
TRBV15	NA	TRBJ2-3	NA	TGTGCCACCAGCATGAGGGTATCGAACACAGATACGCAGTATTTT	CATSMRVSNTDTQYF
TRBV27	TRBD1	TRBJ1-6	NA	TGTGCCAGCAAACTCGGGGACAGGGATAATTCACCCCTCCACTTT	CASKLGDRDNSPLHF
TRBV18	TRBD1	TRBJ2-3	NA	TGTGCCAGCTCACGGGGGACAGGGTCACCAGATACGCAGTATTTT	CASSRGTGSPDTQYF
TRBV7-2	NA	TRBJ2-7	NA	TGTGCCAGCAGCCGAGTTGCACCCTACGAGCAGTACTTC	CASSRVAPYEQYF
TRBV6-6	TRBD1	TRBJ2-1	few	TGTGCCAGCAGTTACTTTGACAGGGGCTTTTACAATGAGCAGTTCTTC	CASSYFDRGFYNEQFF
TRBV7-8	NA	TRBJ2-7	NA	TGTGCCAGCAGCCCCAGGGGAAGACGGGACGCTGGCTACGAGCAGTACTTC	CASSPRGRRDAGYEQYF
TRBV4-1	TRBD1	TRBJ2-7	NA	TGCGCCAGCAGCCAAGCAGGGGGCTCAGCGGATATCTACGAGCAGTACTTC	CASSQAGGSADIYEQYF
TRBV5-1	NA	TRBJ2-5	NA	TGCGCCAGCAGCTGGGGACAAGCTCAAGAGACCCAGTACTTC	CASSWGQAQETQYF
TRBV24-1	TRBD1	TRBJ1-5	NA	TGTGCCACCAGTGAAACAGGGGATGGTCAGCCCCAGCATTTT	CATSETGDGQPQHF
TRBV7-9	NA	TRBJ2-1	NA	TGTGCCAGCAGCTTAGACCTAGTATCCACTAAGTACAATGAGCAGTTCTTC	CASSLDLVSTKYNEQFF
TRBV12-3/TRBV12-4	NA	TRBJ2-7	NA	TGTGCCAGCAGCTTAGGGCTCTACGAGCAGTACTTC	CASSLGLYEQYF
TRBV4-2	TRBD2	TRBJ2-1	NA	TGTGCCAGCAGCCTCACACTAGCGGGAGGGGTTATCAATGAGCAGTTCTTC	CASSLTLAGGVINEQFF
TRBV11-3	TRBD1	TRBJ1-1	NA	TGTGCCAGCGGCCAGGGGGCAGACACTGAAGCTTTCTTT	CASGQGADTEAFF
TRBV5-4	TRBD1	TRBJ2-7	few	TGTGCCAGCAGCATAGGAGGACAGGGGGTCAACGAGCAGTACTTC	CASSIGGQGVNEQYF
TRBV7-2	TRBD2	TRBJ2-7	NA	TGTGCCAGCAGCAGACTAGCGGGAGGGCCGGTCTACGAGCAGTACTTC	CASSRLAGGPVYEQYF
TRBV7-2	TRBD1	TRBJ2-6	NA	TGTGCCAGCAGCTTCAAACAGGGGGCAAAAGCTGGGGCCAACGTCCTGACTTTC	CASSFKQGAKAGANVLTF
TRBV5-1	TRBD2	TRBJ2-1	NA	TGCGCCAGCAGCCCCGGGACTAGCGGGGGGGATTACAATGAGCAGTTCTTC	CASSPGTSGGDYNEQFF
TRBV19	TRBD1	TRBJ1-4	NA	TGTGCCAGTAGTATAGAGAAGGGGGCAGGCGATGAAAAACTGTTTTTT	CASSIEKGAGDEKLFF
TRBV25-1	TRBD1	TRBJ2-5	NA	TGTGCCAGCAGTGATTTCCACAGGGGGCCCGGGGAGACCCAGTACTTC	CASSDFHRGPGETQYF